This TCR beta chain was recorded in a study of blood T cell repertoires in COVID-19. The wider study: Acute and convalescent COVID-19 specimens originated in the United States, Italy and Spain. Sources were T cells, B-cell-depleted T cells, or PBMCs; the material itself was cDNA or gDNA.

Enrollees, roughly 18 to 90 years old, lived in roughly 24 US areas. Donors were grouped by their self-reported clinical history. Generated by immunoSEQ multiplex PCR, the TCRdb table keeps only in-frame clones and is missing some. Here the sample spans under 200,000 clones, 82% being singletons. V lost 0 bases to trimming and J lost 0 bases, with 9 bases between them. This CDR3 region has 15 residues. Per germline, CDR1 MNHEY and CDR2 SVGAGI. This receptor was obtained from a man aged 55 to 70 who had recovered from COVID-19. The V and J genes are TRBV6-5 and TRBJ2-7; D possibly corresponds to TRBD2 (5 bases). Sequencing input: PBMCs or T cells enriched from blood (not recorded which). DNA of the CDR3: TGTGCCAGCAGTTACTCGACGGGGAGCTCCTACGAGCAGTACTTC. Protein product: CASSYSTGSSYEQYF.